The 27 T cell receptor beta chains presented below share a single source sample, sequenced in a study of blood T cell repertoires in COVID-19. Data came from immunoSEQ multiplex PCR; TCRdb stores just in-frame clones and leaves some out. The data show roughly 260,000 clones, roughly 90% seen once. Sequenced input: PBMCs or T cells enriched from blood (not recorded which). The source is a woman under 40 with acute COVID-19.

V usage is TRBV11-3 and J usage is TRBJ2-7; 9 bases agree with TRBD2. Germline CDR1 reads SGHNT; CDR2 reads YENEEA. The junction had 8 bases not matched to a gene; V was cut back by 1 base and J by 1 base. The CDR3 contains 17 residues. The CDR3: CASSLAPPAGGSYEQYF. The CDR3 DNA sequence: TGTGCCAGCAGCTTAGCCCCCCCAGCGGGAGGATCCTACGAGCAGTACTTC.

V and J are TRBV7-3 and TRBJ2-4, with D unclear. This CDR3 spans 15 amino acids. Trimming pared 2 bases from V and 0 bases from J, leaving 8 bases between. CDR1 is SGHTA, CDR2 FQGTGA, per germline. The CDR3 nucleotides read TGTGCCAGCAGCTTATCCGGTGAAGCCAAAAACATTCAGTACTTC. It codes for CASSLSGEAKNIQYF.

A single count supports this clone. This chain joins TRBV5-8 and TRBJ2-3; 7 bases line up with TRBD2. In germline, CDR1 is SGHTS, CDR2 YDEGEE. Unmatched junction bases numbered 12, after V lost 4 bases and J lost 1 base. CDR3 length equals 17 residues. The CDR3 DNA is TGTGCCAGCAGCCCTGTAGGGCGGGAGCCTCGCACAGATACGCAGTATTTT. The encoded protein is CASSPVGREPRTDTQYF.

The V and J genes are TRBV3-1 (or the pseudogene TRBV3-2) and TRBJ1-2, with D possibly TRBD1 on 5 matching bases. CDR1 is LGHDT and CDR2 is YNNKEL in the germline V gene (reference sequence). The CDR3 covers 13 residues. V was cut by 3 bases and J by 4 bases, with 9 bases left in between. The CDR3 reads CASSHGGGYGYTF. The CDR3 region has the DNA TGTGCCAGCAGCCACGGGGGGGGCTATGGCTACACCTTC.

This clone was counted a few times. This sequence joins TRBV19 and TRBJ2-7; D might be TRBD2 (5 bases). The CDR3 totals 10 residues. V lost 11 bases and J lost 9, with 14 bases in between. Germline loops: CDR1 LNHDA, CDR2 SQIVND (reference sequence). The CDR3 DNA reads as TGTGCCGTTGCCGGGAAAGGGCAGTACTTC. It is translated as CAVAGKGQYF.

The rearrangement uses TRBV3-1 (or the pseudogene TRBV3-2) and TRBJ2-2; TRBD1 might be the D (6 bases). V lost 11 bases to trimming and J lost 6 bases, with 19 bases between them. Germline V gene data show CDR1 as LGHDT and CDR2 as YNNKEL (reference sequence). CDR3 length: 14 residues. CDR3 coding DNA: TGTGCCGGCAAGTCCAGGGGTGCTTCCGGGGAGCTGTTTTTT. Residues: CAGKSRGASGELFF.

The V gene is TRBV5-1, the J gene TRBJ2-1, with 7 bases matching TRBD2. J was trimmed by 8 bases and V by 1 base; bases with no gene match: 15. The germline CDR1 and CDR2 sequences are SGHRS and YFSETQ. CDR3 length equals 17 residues. CDR3 loop: CASSLWPKAGQVDEQFF. CDR3 bases: TGCGCCAGCAGCTTGTGGCCGAAAGCGGGGCAGGTGGATGAGCAGTTCTTC.

The chain links TRBV3-1 (or the pseudogene TRBV3-2) to TRBJ2-1; a possible D gene is TRBD1 (6 bases). Per the germline V gene, CDR1 is LGHDT and CDR2 is YNNKEL (reference sequence). The CDR3 runs 14 residues. V lost 4 bases and J 6 bases, leaving 13 bases between the germline ends. CDR3: CASSPSGQINEQFF. The CDR3 DNA follows: TGTGCCAGCAGCCCAAGTGGACAGATCAATGAGCAGTTCTTC.

This rearrangement joins TRBV5-1 to TRBJ1-2; D is possibly TRBD1 (6 bases). The V gene lost 3 bases and the J gene lost 8 bases, with 14 bases spanning the gap. CDR1 is SGHRS, CDR2 YFSETQ, per germline. The CDR3 runs to 13 residues. This chain's CDR3 is CASSSDSLRGYTF. The DNA for the CDR3 is TGCGCCAGCAGCTCGGACAGTCTCCGGGGCTACACCTTC.

This clone occurred once. This chain links TRBV2 with TRBJ1-4, with a weak D call TRBD1 (6 bases). V was trimmed by 2 bases and J by 5 bases, leaving 12 bases between them. Germline lookup yields CDR1 SNHLY and CDR2 FYNNEI. The CDR3 extends over 15 amino acids. Here the CDR3 DNA reads TGTGCCAGCAGTGAACCGAGGGGGTTCAATGAAAAACTGTTTTTT. Amino acid sequence: CASSEPRGFNEKLFF.

The CDR3: CASSPWGDSNQPQHF. The CDR3 DNA reads as TGTGCCAGCAGCCCCTGGGGGGACAGCAATCAGCCCCAGCATTTT. The chain combines TRBV7-6 with TRBJ1-5, with D maybe TRBD1 (5 bases). V gave up 5 bases and J gave up 1 base, with 12 bases separating them. In germline, CDR1 is SGHVS, CDR2 FNYEAQ. The CDR3 covers 15 residues.

The chain joins TRBV6-5 to TRBJ2-7, with 11 positions matching TRBD1. Germline-derived CDR1 and CDR2 are MNHEY and SVGAGI. The CDR3 spans 14 residues. The J segment lost 6 bases and the V segment lost 9 bases, leaving 10 bases of the junction unmatched. The CDR3 is CASETGQGAGEQYF. CDR3 in DNA: TGTGCCAGTGAAACAGGACAGGGGGCTGGCGAGCAGTACTTC.

The chain recombines TRBV7-9 with TRBJ2-1; 8 positions agree with TRBD2. The germline V gene has CDR1 SEHNR and CDR2 FQNEAQ (reference sequence). After removal of 8 bases from V and 4 bases from J, the junction contained 7 bases not matched to a gene. The CDR3 has 14 residues. Here the CDR3 reads CASGAGTSYNEQFF. CDR3 coding DNA: TGTGCCAGCGGGGCCGGGACTAGTTACAATGAGCAGTTCTTC. Looking up the rest from reference TRBV7-9 and TRBJ2-1 gives the full variable domain: DTGVSQNPRHKITKRGQNVTFRCDPISEHNRLYWYRQTLGQGPEFLTYFQNEAQLEKSRLLSDRFSAERPKGSFSTLEIQRTEQGDSAMYLCASGAGTSYNEQFFGPGTRLTVL.

The genes are TRBV12-5 and TRBJ2-2, with D hard to call. The CDR3 runs 13 residues. The ends were cut back, 7 bases at V and 6 bases at J, with 12 bases in the middle. Per the germline V gene, CDR1 is LGHNT and CDR2 is FRNRAP. The CDR3 DNA is TGTGCTAGTGCCGGGTTTTTTCCCGGGGAGCTGTTTTTT. Amino acids: CASAGFFPGELFF.

This clone has a single count. The chain recombines TRBV27 with TRBJ1-6; D is undetermined. CDR1 and CDR2 (germline): MNHEY, SMNVEV (reference sequence). V shed 10 bases and J shed 10 bases, with 17 bases lying between them. CDR3 size: 13 residues. Here the CDR3 reads CATAWQARSPLHF. The CDR3 DNA reads TGTGCCACCGCTTGGCAGGCACGATCACCCCTCCACTTT.

The CDR3 here is CASSVETGGFYEQYF. The CDR3 region has the DNA TGTGCCAGCAGCGTAGAGACGGGAGGGTTCTACGAGCAGTACTTC. The chain uses TRBV9 and TRBJ2-7; 8 bases fit TRBD2. This CDR3 contains 15 residues. With 0 bases clipped from V and 3 bases from J, the junction kept 5 bases outside the gene matches. Germline CDR1 SGDLS, CDR2 YYNGEE.

This chain uses TRBV27 with TRBJ1-4; no firm D call. Trimming stripped 11 bases from V and 8 bases from J, with 15 bases between. Germline V lookup: CDR1 MNHEY, CDR2 SMNVEV (reference sequence). The CDR3 sequence is 12 residues long. The CDR3 sequence: CAAGRPGEKLFF. The CDR3 DNA reads TGTGCCGCCGGAAGACCGGGGGAAAAACTGTTTTTT.

The V gene is TRBV28, the J gene TRBJ2-7; TRBD1 is a possible D gene (6 bases). Germline assignment: CDR1 MDHEN and CDR2 SYDVKM. The V end was cut by 6 bases, the J end by 4 bases, with 19 bases between. CDR3 length: 15 residues. CDR3 DNA sequence: TGTGCCAGCAGCCCTATCAGGGGACCCGCGTACGAGCAGTACTTC. Its translation is CASSPIRGPAYEQYF. The full variable domain, with the rest looked up from reference TRBV28 and TRBJ2-7, is DVKVTQSSRYLVKRTGEKVFLECVQDMDHENMFWYRQDPGLGLRLIYFSYDVKMKEKGDIPEGYSVSREKKERFSLILESASTNQTSMYLCASSPIRGPAYEQYFGPGTRLTVT.

This clone has only one observation. V usage is TRBV7-9 and J usage is TRBJ2-1; D is unresolved. The germline V and J ends were trimmed by 3 bases and 5 bases, with 17 bases remaining between them. CDR1 is SEHNR, CDR2 FQNEAQ, per germline (reference sequence). This CDR3 is 16 amino acids long. This CDR3 is CASSLDTLPGNNEQFF. The CDR3 nucleotides are TGTGCCAGCAGCTTGGATACGCTACCAGGTAACAATGAGCAGTTCTTC. The variable domain in full, completed from reference TRBV7-9 and TRBJ2-1, reads DTGVSQNPRHKITKRGQNVTFRCDPISEHNRLYWYRQTLGQGPEFLTYFQNEAQLEKSRLLSDRFSAERPKGSFSTLEIQRTEQGDSAMYLCASSLDTLPGNNEQFFGPGTRLTVL.

V and J are TRBV19 and TRBJ2-1; D possibly corresponds to TRBD1 (5 bases). This CDR3 comprises 14 residues. In germline, CDR1 is LNHDA, CDR2 SQIVND (reference sequence). Trimming shortened V by 6 bases and J by 3 bases, and 12 bases separated the two germline ends. The CDR3 bases are TGTGCCAGTAGCGGAAGGGGAAACTACAATGAGCAGTTCTTC. Encoded protein: CASSGRGNYNEQFF.

Comments on this clone: The junction shows a germline mismatch at one end, possibly a read error. The V and J genes are TRBV7-7 and TRBJ2-1; 8 positions agree with TRBD2. Germline CDR1 is SSHAT and CDR2 is FNYEAQ (reference sequence). This CDR3 region has 15 residues. This CDR3 is CASSPSGSEGNEQFF. The DNA of the CDR3 is TGTGCTAGCAGCCCCAGCGGGAGCGAAGGCAATGAGCAGTTCTTC.

This CDR3 reads CASSSQGSSYNSPLHF. The CDR3 DNA reads TGTGCCAGCAGCTCACAGGGGAGCTCCTATAATTCACCCCTCCACTTT. The V gene is TRBV27, the J gene TRBJ1-6; 7 bases agree with TRBD1. The CDR3 is 16 residues long. The V and J ends lost 6 bases and 0 bases, in that order; junction bases with no gene match: 5. Germline values: CDR1 MNHEY, CDR2 SMNVEV (reference sequence).

V gene TRBV7-2 combines with J gene TRBJ2-1; TRBD2 matches 10 bases. The V and J ends lost 5 bases and 7 bases, in that order; junction bases with no gene match: 8. Per germline, CDR1 SGHTA and CDR2 FQGNSA. This CDR3 has 15 amino acids. The CDR3 region is CASSLLAGVRNEQFF. CDR3 coding DNA: TGTGCCAGCAGCCTTCTAGCGGGAGTTAGGAATGAGCAGTTCTTC.

This clone appeared a single time. The chain joins TRBV30 to TRBJ1-4, with a weak D call TRBD1 (5 bases). Germline V gene sequence: CDR1 GTSNPN, CDR2 SVGIG (reference sequence). The CDR3 has 14 amino acids. V dropped 2 bases and J dropped 12 bases, with 19 bases sitting between them. CDR3 DNA: TGTGCCTGGAGTCCCCCCAGGGAAGCGATGCAACTGTTTTTT. It yields the protein CAWSPPREAMQLFF.

The gene calls are TRBV27 and TRBJ2-3; 7 bases match TRBD1. This CDR3 spans 14 amino acids. Per the germline V gene, CDR1 is MNHEY and CDR2 is SMNVEV (reference sequence). V dropped 6 bases and J dropped 1; count of bases not matched to a gene: 4. Here the CDR3 DNA reads TGTGCCAGCAGCCGACAGGGAGGCACAGATACGCAGTATTTT. Translated: CASSRQGGTDTQYF.

The chain carries TRBV7-9 and TRBJ1-2; D is ambiguous. The germline gives CDR1 SEHNR, CDR2 FQNEAQ (reference sequence). This CDR3 is 17 amino acids long. Between the trimmed V and J ends, which lost 5 bases and 4 bases, there was a span of 23 bases. CDR3 DNA sequence: TGTGCCAGCAGCCTAACGAACCTCGTGGAGGGTGGCTATGGCTACACCTTC. This codes for CASSLTNLVEGGYGYTF.

V gene TRBV27 combines with J gene TRBJ2-3; TRBD2 might be the D (7 bases). The V gene's germline CDR1 is MNHEY and CDR2 SMNVEV (reference sequence). Trimming shortened V by 6 bases and J by 0 bases, and 19 bases separated the two germline ends. The CDR3 is 17 residues long. The CDR3 bases are TGTGCCAGCAGCAGGACTAACCGGGGGGCCAGCACAGATACGCAGTATTTT. The encoded protein is CASSRTNRGASTDTQYF.